A selection of T cell receptor beta chains follows, all from one sample in a study of blood T cells in healthy people across ages. TCRdb itself ran the 5' RACE reads through MiXCR, one entry per CDR3 protein. This table holds approximately 1,000,000 distinct CDR3 sequences, around 45% found once. The sample comprised blood. These receptors were obtained from a woman in her sixties or seventies in good health. The CDR3 runs from the conserved cysteine through the conserved F or W. D genes are given only for firm matches. Expanded clones are given a class, and other clones once, few, many or no size at all.

CDR3,DNA,size,J,V,D
CASSQLETPSSYEQYF,TGTGCCAGCAGCCAATTAGAGACACCGAGCTCCTACGAGCAGTACTTC,few,TRBJ2-7,TRBV16,.
CAISESKGEAFF,TGTGCCATCAGTGAGTCGAAGGGTGAAGCTTTCTTT,.,TRBJ1-1,TRBV10-3,.
CASRTGTGEERAGANVLTF,TGCGCCAGCAGGACCGGGACAGGGGAGGAAAGAGCTGGGGCCAACGTCCTGACTTTC,few,TRBJ2-6,TRBV4-1,TRBD1
CASSLRGGAMNTEAFF,TGTGCCAGCAGCCTGCGTGGTGGGGCCATGAACACTGAAGCTTTCTTT,.,TRBJ1-1,TRBV9,.
CASSFRTGRDEQYF,TGTGCCAGCAGCTTCCGGACAGGGCGCGACGAGCAGTACTTC,.,TRBJ2-7,TRBV5-5,TRBD1
CAISDDRTESSYEQYF,TGTGCCATCAGTGATGATAGGACGGAAAGCTCCTACGAGCAGTACTTC,.,TRBJ2-7,TRBV10-3,.
CAIRGTGGDYGYTF,TGTGCCATCAGGGGGACAGGGGGCGACTATGGCTACACCTTC,.,TRBJ1-2,TRBV10-3,TRBD1
CCVERASVAFF,TGCTGCGTTGAAAGGGCGTCAGTGGCGTTTTTT,.,TRBJ1-4,TRBV29-1,.
CATSETGADTQYF,TGTGCCACCAGTGAAACAGGGGCAGATACGCAGTATTTT,.,TRBJ2-3,TRBV24-1,TRBD1
CSAHGPRGVKGETQYF,TGCAGTGCTCACGGCCCACGAGGTGTTAAGGGAGAGACCCAGTACTTC,.,TRBJ2-5,TRBV20-1,.
CASTYQGAYGYTF,TGTGCCAGCACCTACCAGGGGGCCTATGGCTACACCTTC,.,TRBJ1-2,TRBV6-6,TRBD1
CSARDGTSGRDEQYF,TGCAGTGCTAGAGATGGGACTAGCGGGCGCGACGAGCAGTACTTC,.,TRBJ2-7,TRBV20-1,TRBD2
CASSWSGSYNEQFF,TGTGCCAGCAGTTGGTCCGGGTCCTACAATGAGCAGTTCTTC,.,TRBJ2-1,TRBV6-2/TRBV6-3,.
CASSADSSSYNEQFF,TGCGCCAGCAGCGCCGACTCGAGCTCCTACAATGAGCAGTTCTTC,.,TRBJ2-1,TRBV5-1,.
CASNPSGFRETQYF,TGTGCCAGCAACCCATCAGGGTTTAGGGAGACCCAGTACTTC,.,TRBJ2-5,TRBV27,.
CSARGVGGLKRDEQFF,TGCAGTGCTAGAGGAGTGGGAGGGCTAAAAAGGGATGAGCAGTTCTTC,few,TRBJ2-1,TRBV20-1,TRBD2
CATSLPSRTTTLDTQYF,TGTGCCACCAGCCTCCCGTCCAGAACCACGACTTTGGATACGCAGTATTTT,.,TRBJ2-3,TRBV15,.
CSARAPLGSETQYF,TGCAGTGCTAGAGCCCCCCTGGGCTCGGAGACCCAGTACTTC,.,TRBJ2-5,TRBV20-1,.
CASSWDGTNYGYTF,TGCGCCAGCAGCTGGGACGGAACTAACTATGGCTACACCTTC,few,TRBJ1-2,TRBV5-1,.
CSVLRDTGADTQYF,TGCAGCGTGCTTAGGGACACCGGGGCAGATACGCAGTATTTT,.,TRBJ2-3,TRBV29-1,.
CASSQRTGWSEQFF,TGCGCCAGCAGCCAGAGGACAGGGTGGAGTGAGCAGTTCTTC,.,TRBJ2-1,TRBV4-1,TRBD1
CSAPATGARAYEQYF,TGCAGTGCCCCGGCTACTGGGGCCAGAGCCTACGAGCAGTACTTC,.,TRBJ2-7,TRBV20-1,.
CSIHTVVNEQFF,TGTTCCATCCACACGGTCGTGAATGAGCAGTTCTTC,.,TRBJ2-1,TRBV7-9,.
CASSLVPSGRPSRADEQYF,TGTGCCAGCAGCTTAGTGCCTAGCGGGAGGCCCTCCCGCGCTGACGAGCAGTACTTC,few,TRBJ2-7,TRBV7-2,TRBD2
CASSKQGNTEAFF,TGTGCCAGCAGCAAACAGGGGAACACTGAAGCTTTCTTT,.,TRBJ1-1,TRBV7-9,.
CASSLVSVREQYF,TGTGCCAGCAGCTTGGTGTCTGTGAGGGAGCAGTACTTC,few,TRBJ2-7,TRBV11-1,.
CASSLEGITGTQYF,TGTGCCAGCAGTTTAGAGGGGATAACGGGGACCCAGTACTTC,.,TRBJ2-5,TRBV12-3/TRBV12-4,.
CASSQKQGRPLHF,TGTGCCAGCAGCCAGAAACAGGGGAGACCCCTCCACTTT,.,TRBJ1-6,TRBV14,TRBD1
CASSPTWEIAGDRRRYEQYF,TGTGCCAGCTCACCGACTTGGGAGATAGCGGGAGATAGGAGGCGTTATGAGCAGTACTTC,few,TRBJ2-7,TRBV18,TRBD2
CASSLEGYNQETQYF,TGTGCCAGCAGCTTGGAGGGTTACAACCAAGAGACCCAGTACTTC,.,TRBJ2-5,TRBV7-8,.
CASSLLGSIEQYF,TGTGCCAGCAGCTTGCTGGGATCAATCGAGCAGTACTTC,.,TRBJ2-7,TRBV5-5,.
CASSGLREQFF,TGTGCCAGCAGTGGGTTACGAGAGCAGTTCTTC,.,TRBJ2-1,TRBV27,.
CSAHTREGESSYNEQFF,TGCAGTGCTCACACTAGGGAGGGCGAGAGCTCCTACAATGAGCAGTTCTTC,few,TRBJ2-1,TRBV20-1,TRBD2
CASSQVGLAGGPDTQYF,TGTGCCAGCAGCCAGGTGGGACTAGCGGGAGGGCCAGATACGCAGTATTTT,.,TRBJ2-3,TRBV4-2,TRBD2
CASRAGTWSSYEQYF,TGCGCCAGCAGAGCCGGGACATGGAGCTCCTACGAGCAGTACTTC,few,TRBJ2-7,TRBV5-1,.
CASSQDIGLAGVDEQYF,TGTGCCAGCAGCCAAGATATCGGACTAGCGGGAGTCGACGAGCAGTACTTC,.,TRBJ2-7,TRBV3-1,TRBD2
CASSLVGGQAYEQYF,TGCGCCAGCAGCTTGGTGGGAGGCCAAGCCTACGAGCAGTACTTC,few,TRBJ2-7,TRBV5-1,.
CASSQMTSHQETQFF,TGTGCCAGCAGCCAGATGACTAGTCACCAAGAGACCCAGTTCTTC,.,TRBJ2-1,TRBV3-1,.
CASSTRGQGASYNEQFF,TGTGCCAGCAGTACACGGGGACAGGGGGCCTCCTACAATGAGCAGTTCTTC,.,TRBJ2-1,TRBV27,TRBD1
CASYLAGGYEQYF,TGTGCCAGCTATTTAGCGGGAGGGTACGAGCAGTACTTC,.,TRBJ2-7,TRBV28,TRBD2
CSAGLARVETQYF,TGCAGCGCAGGACTAGCGCGAGTTGAGACCCAGTACTTC,.,TRBJ2-5,TRBV29-1,TRBD2
CSATRLQGAGETQYF,TGCAGTGCTACCCGCTTACAGGGGGCCGGAGAGACCCAGTACTTC,.,TRBJ2-5,TRBV20-1,TRBD1
CASSFGPADYYEQYF,TGTGCCAGCAGCTTCGGGCCCGCGGATTACTACGAGCAGTACTTC,few,TRBJ2-7,TRBV7-9,.
CASSSPITGDAFF,TGTGCCAGCAGCTCACCAATTACAGGGGACGCTTTCTTT,.,TRBJ1-1,TRBV7-9,TRBD1
CASTGGSEQFF,TGTGCCAGCACAGGGGGCAGTGAGCAGTTCTTC,few,TRBJ2-1,TRBV2,TRBD1
CASSKSNLNEQFF,TGTGCCAGCAGCAAATCGAACCTAAATGAGCAGTTCTTC,few,TRBJ2-1,TRBV3-1,.
CASSDPKGVGVHEQFF,TGTGCCAGCAGCGACCCAAAGGGTGTGGGCGTACATGAGCAGTTCTTC,.,TRBJ2-1,TRBV9,.
CASSYSPGQGTYEQYF,TGTGCCAGCAGTTACTCTCCAGGACAGGGGACCTACGAGCAGTACTTC,few,TRBJ2-7,TRBV6-5,TRBD1